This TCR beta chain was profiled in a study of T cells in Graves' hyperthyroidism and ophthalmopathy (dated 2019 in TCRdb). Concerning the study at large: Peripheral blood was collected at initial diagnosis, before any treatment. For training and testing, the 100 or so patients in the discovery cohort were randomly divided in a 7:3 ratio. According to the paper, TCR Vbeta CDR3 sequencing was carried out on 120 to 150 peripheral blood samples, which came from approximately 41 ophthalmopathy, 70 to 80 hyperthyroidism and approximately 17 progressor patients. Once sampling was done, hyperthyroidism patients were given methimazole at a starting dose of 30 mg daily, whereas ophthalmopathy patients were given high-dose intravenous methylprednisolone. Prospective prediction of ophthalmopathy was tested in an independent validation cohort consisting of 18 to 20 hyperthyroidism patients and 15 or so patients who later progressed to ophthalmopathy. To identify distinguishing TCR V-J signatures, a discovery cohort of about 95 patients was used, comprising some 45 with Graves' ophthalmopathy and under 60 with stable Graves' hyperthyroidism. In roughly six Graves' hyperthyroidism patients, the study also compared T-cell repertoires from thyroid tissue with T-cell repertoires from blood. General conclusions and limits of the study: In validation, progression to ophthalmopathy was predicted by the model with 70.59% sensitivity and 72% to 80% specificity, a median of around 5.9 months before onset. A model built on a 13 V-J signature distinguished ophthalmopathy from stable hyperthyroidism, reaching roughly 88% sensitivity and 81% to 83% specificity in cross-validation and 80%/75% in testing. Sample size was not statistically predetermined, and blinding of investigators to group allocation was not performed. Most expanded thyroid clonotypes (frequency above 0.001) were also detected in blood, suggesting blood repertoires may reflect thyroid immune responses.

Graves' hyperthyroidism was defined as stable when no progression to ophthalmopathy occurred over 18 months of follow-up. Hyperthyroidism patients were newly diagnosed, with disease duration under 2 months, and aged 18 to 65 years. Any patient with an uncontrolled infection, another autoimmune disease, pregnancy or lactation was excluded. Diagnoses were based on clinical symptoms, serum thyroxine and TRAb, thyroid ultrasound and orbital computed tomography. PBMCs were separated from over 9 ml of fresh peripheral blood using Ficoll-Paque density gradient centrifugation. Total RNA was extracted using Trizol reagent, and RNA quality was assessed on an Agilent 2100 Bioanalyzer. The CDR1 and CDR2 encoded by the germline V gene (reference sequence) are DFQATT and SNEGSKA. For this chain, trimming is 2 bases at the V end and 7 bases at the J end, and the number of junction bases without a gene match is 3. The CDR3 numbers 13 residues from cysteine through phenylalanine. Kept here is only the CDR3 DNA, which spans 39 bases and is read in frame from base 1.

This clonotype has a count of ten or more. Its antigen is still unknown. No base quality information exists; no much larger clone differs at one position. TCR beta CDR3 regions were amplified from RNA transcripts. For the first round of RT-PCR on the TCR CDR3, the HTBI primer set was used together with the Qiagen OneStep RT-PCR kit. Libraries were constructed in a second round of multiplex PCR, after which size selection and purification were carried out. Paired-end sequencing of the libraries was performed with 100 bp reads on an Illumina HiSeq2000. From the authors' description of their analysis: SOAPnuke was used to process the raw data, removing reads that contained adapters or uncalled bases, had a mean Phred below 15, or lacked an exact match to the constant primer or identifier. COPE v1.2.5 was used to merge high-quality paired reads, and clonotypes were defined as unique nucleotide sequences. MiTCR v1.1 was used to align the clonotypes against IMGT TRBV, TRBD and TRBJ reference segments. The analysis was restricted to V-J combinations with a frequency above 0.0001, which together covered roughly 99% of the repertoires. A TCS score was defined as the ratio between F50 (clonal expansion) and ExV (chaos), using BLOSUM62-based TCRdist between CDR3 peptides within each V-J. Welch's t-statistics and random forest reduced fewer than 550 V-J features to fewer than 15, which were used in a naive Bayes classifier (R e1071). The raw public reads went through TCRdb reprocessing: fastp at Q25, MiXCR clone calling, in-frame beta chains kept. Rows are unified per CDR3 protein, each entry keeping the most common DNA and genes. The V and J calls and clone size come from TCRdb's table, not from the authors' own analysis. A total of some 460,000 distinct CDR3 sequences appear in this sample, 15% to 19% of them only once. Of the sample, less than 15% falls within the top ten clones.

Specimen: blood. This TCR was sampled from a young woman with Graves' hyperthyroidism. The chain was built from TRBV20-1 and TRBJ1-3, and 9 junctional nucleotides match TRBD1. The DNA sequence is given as TGCAGTGCTAGAACAGGGGGCAGCAACACCATATATTTT. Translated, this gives CSARTGGSNTIYF.